In its sample, the clone carrying this TCR beta chain was seen a few times. The protocol was immunoSEQ multiplex PCR, while the TCRdb copy is restricted to in-frame clones and leaves out a portion. The sample holds 21,000 or so clones, 80% to 90% seen once. This CDR3 is 14 amino acids long. V was clipped by 7 bases and J by 3 bases; unmatched bases: 10. The germline V gene has CDR1 SGHKS and CDR2 YYEKEE (reference sequence). The data derive from a study of blood T cell repertoires in COVID-19. Sequencing was done on a sample of peripheral blood. The V and J genes are TRBV5-5 and TRBJ2-7; 7 bases line up with TRBD2. This receptor was obtained from a man aged 50-59 years with active COVID-19. The CDR3 spells CASFQSREGYEQYF. The CDR3 DNA is TGTGCCAGCTTTCAGTCCAGGGAGGGCTACGAGCAGTACTTC.